Following are 13 T cell receptor beta chains from one sample sequenced in a study of identical twins. From the 5' RACE reads, TCRdb called clonotypes with MiXCR, one entry per CDR3 protein. The table records 520,000 or so distinct CDR3 sequences, under 25% of them present only once. The same sample was also used in a study of T cells expressing NK-cell markers.

The specimen sequenced was CD4+ T cells sorted from blood. The receptors shown here come from a woman aged 18-29 years in good health.

This clonotype was observed a few times. The chain employs TRBV21-1 and TRBJ1-1; the D call TRBD1 from the table was never checked on the DNA. TRBV21-1 is annotated as a pseudogene. CDR3 size: 17 residues. The CDR3 nucleotides are TGTGCCAGCACCTCTACTAGACAGGATCCTATGAACACTGAAGCTTTCTTT. Translating it yields CASTSTRQDPMNTEAFF.

The rearrangement joins TRBV6-5 to TRBJ2-5; D perhaps matches TRBD2 (5 bases). Germline values: CDR1 MNHEY, CDR2 SVGAGI. The CDR3 extends over 16 amino acids. V lost 0 bases and J 2 bases, leaving 13 bases between the germline ends. Here the CDR3 reads CASSYSSGPGQETQYF. CDR3 nucleotides: TGTGCCAGCAGTTACTCGTCCGGGCCGGGGCAAGAGACCCAGTACTTC.

V usage is TRBV29-1 and J usage is TRBJ2-1; TRBD2 matches 8 bases. This CDR3 spans 12 amino acids. Germline loops: CDR1 SQVTM, CDR2 ANQGSEA. The ends lost 7 bases at V and 4 bases at J; junction bases unmatched: 3. In DNA, the CDR3 is TGCAGCGGGGGACTAGGTTACAATGAGCAGTTCTTC. Protein sequence: CSGGLGYNEQFF.

This clonotype was detected only a few times. The chain is built from TRBV7-3 and TRBJ1-2; D possibly corresponds to TRBD1 (6 bases). The CDR3 has 14 amino acids. V shed 5 bases and J shed 3 bases, with 13 bases lying between them. Germline V gene lookup returns CDR1 SGHTA and CDR2 FQGTGA. The CDR3 sequence: CASSPGARDYGYTF. CDR3 DNA: TGTGCCAGCAGCCCAGGGGCCAGGGACTATGGCTACACCTTC.

This chain connects TRBV6-5 to TRBJ1-5; D call uncertain. CDR3 length: 14 residues. The germline V gene has CDR1 MNHEY and CDR2 SVGAGI. V lost 2 bases and J 1 base, leaving 6 bases between the germline ends. The CDR3 here is CASSYGVSNQPQHF. CDR3 in DNA: TGTGCCAGCAGTTACGGTGTCAGCAATCAGCCCCAGCATTTT.

The chain couples TRBV20-1 to TRBJ2-1, with no clear D. CDR1 and CDR2 from the germline V gene are DFQATT and SNEGSKA (reference sequence). The CDR3 is 12 residues long. Deletions cut 6 bases from V and 0 bases from J, with 6 bases between. CDR3 protein: CSALPSYNEQFF. DNA of the CDR3: TGCAGTGCCCTCCCCTCCTACAATGAGCAGTTCTTC.

The V gene is TRBV20-1, the J gene TRBJ2-3, with a tentative D call TRBD2 (5 bases). Per the germline V gene, CDR1 is DFQATT and CDR2 is SNEGSKA (reference sequence). The CDR3 contains 15 residues. V dropped 6 bases and J dropped 3 bases, with 19 bases sitting between them. The chain's CDR3 is CSAALGVLGTDTQYF. As DNA, the CDR3 is TGCAGTGCCGCACTCGGGGTGTTGGGGACAGATACGCAGTATTTT.

This clonotype was recorded a few times. The rearrangement joins TRBV20-1 to TRBJ2-1; TRBD2 matches 11 bases. Germline CDR1 DFQATT, CDR2 SNEGSKA (reference sequence). Losses at the gene ends were 4 bases for V and 3 bases for J; bases not matched to a gene: 2. The CDR3 is 14 amino acids. The CDR3 bases are TGCAGTGCTACGACTAGCGGGGTCTACAATGAGCAGTTCTTC. Residues: CSATTSGVYNEQFF.

This chain connects TRBV20-1 to TRBJ1-2; 8 nucleotides agree with TRBD1. The junction had 7 bases not matched to a gene; V was cut back by 3 bases and J by 4 bases. The CDR3 covers 14 residues. CDR1 and CDR2 from the germline V gene are DFQATT and SNEGSKA (reference sequence). The CDR3 nucleotides are TGCAGTGCTAGGCGTCAGGGGGCTGGCTATGGCTACACCTTC. Translating gives CSARRQGAGYGYTF.

The chain employs TRBV5-1 and TRBJ2-3; possibly TRBD1 for D (6 bases). CDR3 size: 14 residues. Germline-derived CDR1 and CDR2 are SGHRS and YFSETQ. The V end lost 7 bases, the J end lost 2 bases, and 14 bases lay between the germline ends. The CDR3, as DNA: TGCGCCAGCGGCCGACAGGTATACACAGATACGCAGTATTTT. It translates to CASGRQVYTDTQYF.

J is TRBJ2-2 and V is TRBV20-1; a weak D match, TRBD1 (6 bases). V was shortened by 5 bases and J by 4 bases, with 14 bases between the two germline ends. The length of the CDR3 is 14 residues. The germline V gene encodes CDR1 DFQATT and CDR2 SNEGSKA (reference sequence). In DNA, the CDR3 is TGCAGTGCTTCACAGGGCAGGGGCACCGGGGAGCTGTTTTTT. This codes for CSASQGRGTGELFF.

This clonotype came up a few times. The genes are TRBV20-1 and TRBJ2-3; TRBD2 might be the D (6 bases). Trimming stripped 6 bases from V and 3 bases from J, with 13 bases between. CDR3 length equals 13 residues. Germline CDR1 DFQATT, CDR2 SNEGSKA (reference sequence). CDR3 coding DNA: TGCAGTGCGAGGGACTCGACTACAGATACGCAGTATTTT. It yields the protein CSARDSTTDTQYF.

The CDR3 protein is CSVGEDEQFF. CDR3 nucleotides: TGCAGCGTTGGGGAGGATGAGCAGTTCTTC. The chain uses TRBV29-1 and TRBJ2-1; TRBD2 is a possible D gene (6 bases). V dropped 4 bases and J dropped 8 bases, with 6 bases sitting between them. The CDR3 runs to 10 residues. Germline V CDR1 and CDR2: SQVTM, ANQGSEA.